These 27 T cell receptor beta chains were sequenced from one sample in a study of cytomegalovirus exposure and HLA in healthy donors. The PCR contained 60 Vbeta and 13 Jbeta primers. Assay used: immunoSEQ multiplex PCR; TCRdb lists only in-frame clones, some missing. The sample lists some 190,000 clones, 75% to 90% occurring once. Sequencing was done on a sample of PBMCs. All receptors come from a man younger than 45 in good health and CMV-seronegative.

V usage is TRBV16 and J usage is TRBJ1-2; no reliable D call. Trimming took 1 base from V and 4 from J, leaving 16 bases between them. Germline CDR1 and CDR2: KGHSY and FQNENV. This CDR3 has 16 amino acids. The CDR3 bases are TGTGCCAGCAGCCAATGGAACAGCTTGGACTCCTATGGCTACACCTTC. Residues: CASSQWNSLDSYGYTF.

J is TRBJ2-4 and V is TRBV4-1; tentative D call: TRBD1 (6 bases). Between the trimmed V and J ends, which lost 5 bases and 6 bases, there was a span of 17 bases. The CDR3 runs to 15 residues. The V gene's germline CDR1 is MGHRA and CDR2 YSYEKL. In DNA, the CDR3 is TGCGCCAGCAGCAGCGAATATTCAGGGGTAAACATTCAGTACTTC. This encodes CASSSEYSGVNIQYF.

This sequence joins TRBV7-9 and TRBJ2-1; maybe TRBD2 (6 bases). The germline V gene has CDR1 SEHNR and CDR2 FQNEAQ (reference sequence). CDR3 length: 15 residues. Trimming removed 1 base from V and 6 bases from J, with 13 bases in between. The chain's CDR3 is CASSLGGGIPNEQFF. CDR3 nucleotides: TGTGCCAGCAGCTTAGGAGGCGGGATCCCCAATGAGCAGTTCTTC.

In its sample, this clone was seen once. The chain carries TRBV9 and TRBJ1-1, with D uncertain. The germline CDR1 and CDR2 sequences are SGDLS and YYNGEE. The ends were cut back, 0 bases at V and 7 bases at J, with 7 bases in the middle. The CDR3 contains 12 residues. The CDR3 here is CASSVGRSEAFF. The DNA of the CDR3 is TGTGCCAGCAGCGTAGGTAGGAGTGAAGCTTTCTTT.

The chain combines TRBV7-6 with TRBJ2-7; 8 bases agree with TRBD2. Germline V CDR1 and CDR2: SGHVS, FNYEAQ. Losses at the gene ends were 1 base for V and 3 bases for J; bases not matched to a gene: 5. CDR3 length equals 15 residues. The CDR3 protein is CASSLGRGAYYEQYF. The CDR3 DNA reads as TGTGCCAGCAGCTTAGGGCGGGGGGCATACTACGAGCAGTACTTC.

The chain combines TRBV7-6 with TRBJ1-2, with TRBD1 matching over 7 bases. The germline CDR1 and CDR2 sequences are SGHVS and FNYEAQ. V shed 5 bases, J shed 8 bases, and the junction held 8 bases outside the gene matches. The CDR3 runs 13 residues. The CDR3 DNA sequence: TGTGCCAGCAGCCCAGAAGGGGGCAGGGGCTACACCTTC. It yields the protein CASSPEGGRGYTF.

This chain connects TRBV19 to TRBJ2-1; TRBD1 agrees at 10 bases. V shed 6 bases and J 7 bases; nucleotides not matched to a gene: 15. The CDR3 length is 17 residues. CDR1 LNHDA and CDR2 SQIVND come from the germline V gene (reference sequence). The CDR3 spells CASRLTLGQGISNEQFF. The CDR3 nucleotides are TGTGCCAGTAGACTGACTTTGGGACAGGGGATTTCGAATGAGCAGTTCTTC.

The genes are TRBV29-1 and TRBJ2-7; 10 nucleotides agree with TRBD2. Germline CDR1 and CDR2: SQVTM and ANQGSEA. The CDR3 length is 16 residues. J lost 0 bases, V lost 6 bases, and 11 bases had no gene match. CDR3 coding DNA: TGCAGCGTCGGGTTGGCTAGCGGGGGAAGCTCCTACGAGCAGTACTTC. Translated, it gives CSVGLASGGSSYEQYF.

The chain is built from TRBV5-4 and TRBJ1-4, with 7 bases identical to TRBD1. J was trimmed by 6 bases and V by 4 bases; bases with no gene match: 3. CDR1 and CDR2 (germline): SGHNT, YYREEE (reference sequence). The CDR3 contains 13 residues. CDR3 sequence reads: CASSTDRDEKLFF. The CDR3 region has the DNA TGTGCCAGCAGCACAGACAGGGATGAAAAACTGTTTTTT.

The chain is built from TRBV6-1 and TRBJ2-3; TRBD1 matches at 7 bases. CDR1 MNHNS and CDR2 SASEGT come from the germline V gene. The CDR3 is 14 residues long. With 9 bases clipped from V and 5 bases from J, the junction kept 11 bases outside the gene matches. CDR3 in amino acids: CASSRDSFIDTQYF. In DNA form, the CDR3 reads TGTGCCAGTAGCCGGGACAGTTTTATAGATACGCAGTATTTT.

The gene calls are TRBV28 and TRBJ2-7, with a tentative D call TRBD2 (6 bases). CDR3 length: 15 residues. V was pared by 7 bases and J by 4 bases, with 20 bases between. Per the germline V gene, CDR1 is MDHEN and CDR2 is SYDVKM. CDR3 sequence reads: CASTSIGGVDYEQYF. DNA of the CDR3: TGTGCCAGCACCAGTATTGGAGGGGTAGATTACGAGCAGTACTTC.

The V and J genes are TRBV9 and TRBJ2-3; 8 bases align to TRBD2. Germline values: CDR1 SGDLS, CDR2 YYNGEE. V shed 0 bases, J shed 2 bases, and the junction held 2 bases outside the gene matches. The length of the CDR3 is 15 residues. The CDR3 protein is CASSVGAGVTDTQYF. The DNA for the CDR3 is TGTGCCAGCAGCGTAGGAGCGGGAGTCACAGATACGCAGTATTTT. The variable domain in full, completed from reference TRBV9 and TRBJ2-3, reads DSGVTQTPKHLITATGQRVTLRCSPRSGDLSVYWYQQSLDQGLQFLIQYYNGEERAKGNILERFSAQQFPDLHSELNLSSLELGDSALYFCASSVGAGVTDTQYFGPGTRLTVL.

CDR3 in DNA: TGTGCCAGCAGTTTAGTGGGACAGAGCTACGAGCAGTACTTC. Residues: CASSLVGQSYEQYF. The genes are TRBV28 and TRBJ2-5; 7 bases map to TRBD1. Gene TRBJ2-7 matches the end of the DNA better, so the J call may be wrong. The CDR3 is 14 amino acids. Germline V gene lookup returns CDR1 MDHEN and CDR2 SYDVKM.

The CDR3 sequence is CASSGVLGQQETQYF. DNA of the CDR3: TGCGCCAGCAGTGGAGTCCTGGGACAGCAAGAGACCCAGTACTTC. The chain recombines TRBV10-1 with TRBJ2-5; 7 nucleotides agree with TRBD1. Per germline, CDR1 WNHNN and CDR2 SYGVQD (reference sequence). Trimming removed 4 bases from V and 2 bases from J; junction bases left unmatched: 7. The CDR3 covers 15 residues.

V gene TRBV18 combines with J gene TRBJ1-1; D not resolved. Germline V gene lookup returns CDR1 KGHSH and CDR2 LQKENI. Trimming shortened V by 6 bases and J by 4 bases, and 24 bases separated the two germline ends. This CDR3 is built from 17 residues. The CDR3, as DNA: TGTGCCAGCTCTCCCACCACCCTCACCGGGGTCCTCACTGAAGCTTTCTTT. Protein sequence: CASSPTTLTGVLTEAFF.

This rearrangement joins TRBV4-1 to TRBJ2-7, with D unresolved. Germline V gene data show CDR1 as MGHRA and CDR2 as YSYEKL. This CDR3 is built from 16 residues. Trimming took 6 bases from V and 0 from J, leaving 18 bases between them. The CDR3 sequence is CASSQNLGPSSYEQYF. CDR3 bases: TGCGCCAGCAGTCAAAACCTAGGCCCGAGCTCCTACGAGCAGTACTTC.

This chain's CDR3 is CASSLSSFTGELFF. CDR3 nucleotides: TGTGCCAGCAGTTTATCCTCTTTCACCGGGGAGCTGTTTTTT. The V call is TRBV28, the J call TRBJ2-2; D gene uncertain. Looked up from germline, CDR1 is MDHEN and CDR2 is SYDVKM. V was pared by 1 base and J by 4 bases, with 7 bases between. The CDR3 runs 14 residues.

This clone occurred once. The chain employs TRBV5-6 and TRBJ2-3; TRBD2 aligns across 12 bases. CDR1 is SGHDT, CDR2 YYEEEE, per germline. CDR3 length equals 19 residues. The V and J ends lost 3 bases and 5 bases, in that order; junction bases with no gene match: 16. The CDR3 sequence: CASSSTLTGLAGTGDTQYF. The CDR3 DNA follows: TGTGCCAGCAGCTCGACCCTTACTGGACTAGCGGGAACAGGAGATACGCAGTATTTT. The variable domain in full, completed from reference TRBV5-6 and TRBJ2-3, reads DAGVTQSPTHLIKTRGQQVTLRCSPKSGHDTVSWYQQALGQGPQFIFQYYEEEERQRGNFPDRFSGHQFPNYSSELNVNALLLGDSALYLCASSSTLTGLAGTGDTQYFGPGTRLTVL.

This clone has only a few counts. J is TRBJ1-1 and V is TRBV6-5; 8 bases match TRBD1. CDR1 and CDR2 (germline): MNHEY, SVGAGI. The CDR3 extends over 14 amino acids. Trimming took 6 bases from V and 8 from J; bases not matched to a gene: 11. The CDR3 nucleotides read TGTGCCAGCAGGGAGAACAGGGGGTTGGTAGAAGCTTTCTTT. This sequence encodes CASRENRGLVEAFF.

The chain uses TRBV7-6 and TRBJ2-7; 7 nucleotides agree with TRBD2. The ends lost 5 bases at V and 2 bases at J; junction bases unmatched: 6. The CDR3 has 14 residues. The germline V gene encodes CDR1 SGHVS and CDR2 FNYEAQ. CDR3 coding DNA: TGTGCCAGCAGCCTCGTGGGGGGGACCTACGAGCAGTACTTC. This encodes CASSLVGGTYEQYF.

The V call is TRBV2, the J call TRBJ1-5, with a possible D match to TRBD1 (5 bases). Trimming took 4 bases from V and 3 from J, leaving 13 bases between them. Germline loops: CDR1 SNHLY, CDR2 FYNNEI. This CDR3 has 15 amino acids. CDR3 DNA: TGTGCCAGCAGTGGAGTGGCAGGGAACAATCAGCCCCAGCATTTT. It is translated as CASSGVAGNNQPQHF.

About this clone: At the DNA level, this CDR3 is encoded by other sequences in the same sample as well. V and J are TRBV4-2 and TRBJ1-1; D not resolved. The germline V gene encodes CDR1 LGHNA and CDR2 YNFKEQ. The V end lost 3 bases, the J end lost 1 base, and 15 bases lay between the germline ends. The CDR3 is made up of 16 amino acids. This chain's CDR3 is CASSQGVQASNTEAFF. CDR3 sequence (DNA): TGTGCCAGCAGCCAGGGTGTTCAGGCGTCGAACACTGAAGCTTTCTTT.

The V and J genes are TRBV5-1 and TRBJ1-3, with 12 nucleotides matching TRBD1. The length of the CDR3 is 21 residues. Trimming removed 0 bases from V and 3 bases from J; junction bases left unmatched: 16. Germline V gene sequence: CDR1 SGHRS, CDR2 YFSETQ. The CDR3 DNA reads TGCGCCAGCAGCTTGGCAATGGCCGGGACAGGGGGCCGGGTGGATGGAAACACCATATATTTT. Amino acids: CASSLAMAGTGGRVDGNTIYF. The full variable domain, with the rest looked up from reference TRBV5-1 and TRBJ1-3, is KAGVTQTPRYLIKTRGQQVTLSCSPISGHRSVSWYQQTPGQGLQFLFEYFSETQRNKGNFPGRFSGRQFSNSRSEMNVSTLELGDSALYLCASSLAMAGTGGRVDGNTIYFGEGSWLTVV.

In this sample, this clone turned up a few times. Written as DNA, the CDR3 is TGTGCCAGTAGTACCGGGACTAGCGGGAGGGTTAGCTCCTACAATGAGCAGTTCTTC. This codes for CASSTGTSGRVSSYNEQFF. The chain combines TRBV19 with TRBJ2-1; 16 positions match TRBD2. Germline V gene data show CDR1 as LNHDA and CDR2 as SQIVND (reference sequence). V shed 4 bases, J shed 0 bases, and the junction held 6 bases outside the gene matches. The CDR3 extends over 19 amino acids.

This clone was counted once. The V call is TRBV28, the J call TRBJ2-3, with 7 bases fitting TRBD2. The CDR3 loop spans 12 amino acids. Trimming at V came to 11 bases and at J to 1 base, leaving 3 bases not matched to a gene. Germline CDR1 reads MDHEN; CDR2 reads SYDVKM. As DNA, the CDR3 is TGTGCCGCTGCGGGGGGCACAGATACGCAGTATTTT. This codes for CAAAGGTDTQYF. The whole variable domain, filled in from reference TRBV28 and TRBJ2-3, reads DVKVTQSSRYLVKRTGEKVFLECVQDMDHENMFWYRQDPGLGLRLIYFSYDVKMKEKGDIPEGYSVSREKKERFSLILESASTNQTSMYLCAAAGGTDTQYFGPGTRLTVL.

The chain uses TRBV7-9 and TRBJ1-3, with D tentatively TRBD1 (6 bases). The CDR3 is made up of 17 amino acids. The ends were cut back, 4 bases at V and 0 bases at J, with 16 bases in the middle. The germline V gene encodes CDR1 SEHNR and CDR2 FQNEAQ (reference sequence). CDR3 in amino acids: CASSSARGGLSGNTIYF. The CDR3 DNA reads TGTGCCAGCAGCTCCGCCCGCGGGGGCCTCTCTGGAAACACCATATATTTT.

This clone was seen just once. The chain employs TRBV5-8 and TRBJ2-7, with TRBD1 matching 9 bases. Unmatched junction bases numbered 11, after V lost 4 bases and J lost 3 bases. Germline CDR1 reads SGHTS; CDR2 reads YDEGEE. This CDR3 has 16 amino acids. For the CDR3, the DNA is TGTGCCAGCAGCCGGGAGGACAGGGGATACGACTACGAGCAGTACTTC. Residues: CASSREDRGYDYEQYF.